The entry below describes one T cell receptor beta chain. This entry is derived from a study of blood T cell repertoires in COVID-19. Study as a whole: In each case, the material was cDNA or gDNA derived from T cells, B-cell-depleted T cells, or PBMCs.

This CDR3 contains 15 residues. V shed 3 bases and J shed 3 bases, with 11 bases lying between them. Germline assignment: CDR1 LGHNA and CDR2 YNFKEQ. In the original processing: The assay estimated nucleated cells by amplifying reference gene primers. Generated by immunoSEQ multiplex PCR, the TCRdb table keeps only in-frame clones and is missing some. V and J calls and clone size are given by that table; D and trimming were obtained from the DNA. The sample gives tens of thousands of clones, roughly nine tenths of which show up once; roughly 9.6% is in the top ten. Sequenced input: peripheral blood. The rearrangement links TRBV4-2 to TRBJ1-4; D might be TRBD1 (6 bases). This clonotype was obtained from a human donor in a cohort sampled during active COVID-19. The CDR3 bases are TGTGCCAGCAGCCAGGGGGCCGGATCTAATGAAAAACTGTTTTTT. It codes for CASSQGAGSNEKLFF.